A selection of T cell receptor beta chains follows, all from one sample in a study of cytomegalovirus exposure and HLA in healthy donors. Repertoires were generated with immunoSEQ multiplex PCR, while TCRdb's copy carries only in-frame clones and drops some. The repertoire consists of more than 200,000 clones, with around 83% occurring once and the leading ten covering more than 1.3%. Sequencing was done on a sample of PBMCs. The receptors originated from a girl under 18 in good health and CMV-seronegative. The CDR3 runs from the conserved cysteine through the conserved F or W. D genes are given only for firm matches. Part of the rows lack a size; the others show once, few, many or a class for expanded clones.

>TRBV4-1|.|.|TRBJ1-5
TGCGCCAGCAGCCAAGTGTCGGGGGGCGGGGGCGCGCAGCCCCAGCATTTT
CASSQVSGGGGAQPQHF
>TRBV27|.|.|TRBJ2-1
TGTGCCTCCGCCATAGCGGACTCCTACAATGAGCAGTTCTTC
CASAIADSYNEQFF
>TRBV19|.|TRBD2|TRBJ2-3
TGTGCCAGTAGGCTGGGGGGACTAGCTACAGATACGCAGTATTTT
CASRLGGLATDTQYF
>TRBV28|.|TRBD1|TRBJ2-7
TGTGCCAGCAGTTTAACCTCGACAGGGGGCGCGGGGGAGCAGTACTTC
CASSLTSTGGAGEQYF
>TRBV28|.|TRBD2|TRBJ2-1
TGTGCCAGCGGACAAGCGGGATCCTTCGTTATCTACAATGAGCAGTTCTTC
CASGQAGSFVIYNEQFF
>TRBV7-9|.|TRBD1|TRBJ1-2
TGTGCCAGCAGCCAGGGACAGGGGGATGGCTACACCTTC
CASSQGQGDGYTF
>TRBV6-6|.|TRBD1|TRBJ2-5
TGTGCCAGCAGTTACTCCTACAGGGGACCTCAAGAGACCCAGTACTTC
CASSYSYRGPQETQYF
>TRBV19|.|TRBD2|TRBJ2-1
TGTGCCAGTAGTATAGGTAGCGGGAGCTCCTACAATGAGCAGTTCTTC
CASSIGSGSSYNEQFF
>TRBV6-6|.|.|TRBJ2-7
TGTGCCAGCAGGACGGAGGGTACGCAGAACGAGCAGTACTTC
CASRTEGTQNEQYF
>TRBV27|.|TRBD1|TRBJ1-2
TGTGCCAGCAGTTTCCCAGGGGGCGATGGCTACACCTTC
CASSFPGGDGYTF
>TRBV7-2|.|.|TRBJ2-7
TGTGCCAGCAGCCCCCACAAGGAGCAGTACTTC
CASSPHKEQYF
>TRBV7-9|.|.|TRBJ1-3
TGTGCCAGCAGCTTATTCTCCGGAAACACCATATATTTT
CASSLFSGNTIYF
>TRBV29-1|.|.|TRBJ1-4
TGCAGCGTTGATGGGGGACTGATCAATGAAAAACTGTTTTTT
CSVDGGLINEKLFF
>TRBV19|.|.|TRBJ1-3
TGTGCCACCACCCTCACTCCTGGAAACACCATATATTTT
CATTLTPGNTIYF
>TRBV5-1|.|.|TRBJ2-5
TGCGCCAGCAGCCCGGGTGGACAGCAAGAGACCCAGTACTTC
CASSPGGQQETQYF
>TRBV4-1|.|.|TRBJ1-3
TGCGCCAGCAGCCAAGGACTGCTCTCTGGAAACACCATATATTTT
CASSQGLLSGNTIYF
>TRBV4-1|.|.|TRBJ1-1
TGCGCCAGCAGCCCCATGGACAGACTATACACTGAAGCTTTCTTT
CASSPMDRLYTEAFF
>TRBV5-6|.|TRBD1|TRBJ1-1
TGTGCCAGCAGCTGGAAGGACAGGGGCACTGAAGCTTTCTTT
CASSWKDRGTEAFF
>TRBV4-3|.|TRBD1|TRBJ1-2
TGCGCCAGCAGCCAAGAGGGACAGGGCTATGGCTACACCTTC
CASSQEGQGYGYTF
>TRBV28|.|.|TRBJ1-2
TGTGCCAGCAGTTCCCCACAGGGCCCCTATGGCTACACCTTC
CASSSPQGPYGYTF
>TRBV28|.|.|TRBJ1-1
TGTGCCAGCAGTTTGTTACGGGTAAACACTGAAGCTTTCTTT
CASSLLRVNTEAFF
>TRBV6-6|.|TRBD2|TRBJ2-7
TGTGCCAGCAGTACTAGCGCCACCTACGAGCAGTACTTC
CASSTSATYEQYF
>TRBV21-1|.|.|TRBJ1-2
TGTGCCAGCAGCAAAGGGGGACAGTTTACTAACTATGGCTACACCTTC
CASSKGGQFTNYGYTF
>TRBV4-1|.|.|TRBJ1-2
TGCGCCAGCAGCCGAGGGGACTCCTATGGCTACACCTTC
CASSRGDSYGYTF
>TRBV10-3|.|TRBD2|TRBJ2-3
TGTGCCATCAGTGGAACTAGCGGGGGGGCCGGTATAGATACGCAGTATTTT
CAISGTSGGAGIDTQYF
>TRBV7-3|.|.|TRBJ1-5
TGTGCCTTGAGTCAGCCCCAGCATTTT
CALSQPQHF
>TRBV4-1|.|TRBD2|TRBJ2-2
TGCGCCAGCAGCCAAGTGGGCGGGAGGTGGGCCGGGGAGCTGTTTTTT
CASSQVGGRWAGELFF
>TRBV5-1|.|TRBD2|TRBJ2-7
TGCGCCAGCAGCTTGGAGACTAGCGGGGTCTACGAGCAGTACTTC
CASSLETSGVYEQYF
>TRBV12-2|.|.|TRBJ2-1
TGTGCAAGTCGCGCCGAAGGACAGGGTACTAATGAGCAGTTCTTC
CASRAEGQGTNEQFF
>TRBV28|once|TRBD2|TRBJ2-5
TGTGCCAGCAGCCCATGGGGTGCGGGGGGTTTAGAGACCCAGTACTTC
CASSPWGAGGLETQYF
>TRBV7-9|.|.|TRBJ1-3
TGTGCCAGCAGCACGAGCTCTGGAAACACCATATATTTT
CASSTSSGNTIYF
>TRBV7-9|.|.|TRBJ2-7
TGTGCCAGCAGCTTAATAGGAGGGTACGAGCAGTACTTC
CASSLIGGYEQYF
>TRBV27|.|TRBD2|TRBJ2-3
TGTGCCAGCAGTCCCGGCGGGGGGATCTTGGTAGATACGCAGTATTTT
CASSPGGGILVDTQYF
>TRBV7-2|.|TRBD1|TRBJ1-2
TGTGCCAGCACCCAACAGGGGGCAAACTATGGCTACACCTTC
CASTQQGANYGYTF
>TRBV6-5|.|TRBD1|TRBJ2-5
TGTGCCAGCTCCCGGACAGGGAGGAAGGAGACCCAGTACTTC
CASSRTGRKETQYF
>TRBV5-4|.|.|TRBJ2-5
TGTGCCAGCAGCTTGGATCGGGAGACCCAGTACTTC
CASSLDRETQYF
>TRBV6-1|.|TRBD2|TRBJ2-3
TGTGCCAGCAGTGACCTCGGGAGGGCTACAGATACGCAGTATTTT
CASSDLGRATDTQYF
>TRBV4-1|.|TRBD2|TRBJ2-7
TGCGCCAGCAGCCAAGAGATTCCGGGACTAGCTACCTACGAGCAGTACTTC
CASSQEIPGLATYEQYF
>TRBV30|few|.|TRBJ1-1
TGTGCCTGGAGTGAGAAGAGGCGGGGAACTGAAGCTTTCTTT
CAWSEKRRGTEAFF
>TRBV29-1|few|TRBD1|TRBJ2-7
TGCAGCGTTGGGGGTCTTCAGGGGGCACACGAGCAGTACTTC
CSVGGLQGAHEQYF
>TRBV7-9|.|.|TRBJ2-2
TGTGCCACCACGATGACAGCGAACACCGGGGAGCTGTTTTTT
CATTMTANTGELFF
>TRBV30|.|TRBD1|TRBJ1-6
TGTGCCTTACAGGGGGTACTCATCGCTTCACCCCTCCACTTT
CALQGVLIASPLHF
>TRBV4-2|few|.|TRBJ2-3
TGTGCCAGCAGCCAAGGAACGAACACCGCGCAGTATTTT
CASSQGTNTAQYF
>TRBV5-6|.|.|TRBJ1-5
TGTGCCAGCAGCTTGGGGGGGCATAGCAATCAGCCCCAGCATTTT
CASSLGGHSNQPQHF
>TRBV7-2|.|.|TRBJ1-4
TGTGCCAGCAGCTTAGGTGACAGATCTAATGAAAAACTGTTTTTT
CASSLGDRSNEKLFF
>TRBV10-3|few|TRBD1|TRBJ1-4
TGTGCCATCAGTGAACAGGGGGAAACTAATGAAAAACTGTTTTTT
CAISEQGETNEKLFF
>TRBV18|.|.|TRBJ2-7
TGTGCCAGCTCACAAGCGACAGGCCAGGAGGAGCAGTACTTC
CASSQATGQEEQYF
>TRBV29-1|.|TRBD1|TRBJ1-4
TGCAGCGGGGGACAGGATGAAAAACTGTTTTTT
CSGGQDEKLFF
>TRBV28|.|.|TRBJ1-1
TGTGCCAGCAGTTCCCTCTGGGCAGGCTGGGGACTGTCGGCTTTCTTT
CASSSLWAGWGLSAFF
>TRBV20-1|.|.|TRBJ2-7
TGCAGTGGGGGAGACCGCTACGAGCAGTACTTC
CSGGDRYEQYF
>TRBV19|.|TRBD1|TRBJ2-7
TGTGCCAGTTCGAAAGGACAGGGGAACTACGAGCAGTACTTC
CASSKGQGNYEQYF
>TRBV6-5|.|.|TRBJ2-1
TGTGCCAGCAGTTACTCACGGCCGCGGGTTAATGAGCAGTTCTTC
CASSYSRPRVNEQFF
>TRBV6-1|.|.|TRBJ1-2
TGTGCCAGCAGTGAAGTTGGGGGGAACTATGGCTACACCTTC
CASSEVGGNYGYTF
>TRBV5-4|.|TRBD2|TRBJ2-3
TGTGCCAGCAGCTTGGGCAGCGGGGGGGCAGATACGCAGTATTTT
CASSLGSGGADTQYF
>TRBV9|.|.|TRBJ1-2
TGTGCCAGCAGCGTAGTCGAGGGTGGCTACACCTTC
CASSVVEGGYTF
>TRBV14|few|.|TRBJ2-7
TGTGCCAGCAGCCAAGCCGGGTACGAGCAGTACTTC
CASSQAGYEQYF
>TRBV28|.|.|TRBJ2-1
TGTGCCAGCAGAACATCCGGGACCTACAATGAGCAGTTCTTC
CASRTSGTYNEQFF
>TRBV6-1|once|TRBD1|TRBJ2-3
TGTGCCAGCAGTGACCGGACAGGGAGGACAGATACGCAGTATTTT
CASSDRTGRTDTQYF